This T cell receptor (beta chain) was retrieved from a study of CD8 T cells in Susac syndrome (dated by TCRdb to about 2019). About the investigation overall: Repertoire sequencing was used to test whether CD8+ T cell activation and differentiation in Susac syndrome was antigen driven. The investigation overall reported the following: The number of individuals in the TCR sequencing and HLA analysis was recognized as being relatively small.

Note on this clonotype: Which antigen it targets is not known. No quality values exist for individual bases; no much larger clone is one base distant.

RNA was extracted using the RNeasy kit, and about 0.45 to 1 microgram was reverse transcribed with random hexamers. The immunoSEQ multiplex PCR assay, which covers 54 Vbeta and 13 Jbeta segments, was used to amplify TCR beta CDR3 regions. PCR amplification bias was corrected using a synthetic template baseline for primer optimization and computational correction. The authors' pipeline ran thus. Reads were annotated to V, D and J genes according to IMGT and were analyzed with immunoSEQ Analyzer, with only productive sequences retained. Clonality was calculated as one minus the Shannon entropy normalized by log2 of the number of productive unique sequences. For each patient and control, public and private clones were evaluated within the 100 most prevalent clones. A clone was defined as Susac-specific if it was absent from the healthy and MS cohorts, from over a thousand published viral clones and from other ImmuneACCESS disease sequences. In-frame beta chains were kept once TCRdb had trimmed the public reads at Q25 with fastp and called clones with MiXCR. CDR3 protein duplicates are merged, each entry listing the most common genes and DNA. The V and J calls were not made by the authors but by TCRdb's processing. The sample has 180,000 or so distinct CDR3 sequences on record, around 95% of them singletons. The top ten constitute approximately 0.094% of the sample.

The germline V end is reduced by 2 bases and the J end by 2 bases; junction bases left unmatched: 12. The CDR3 runs 19 amino acids, cysteine and phenylalanine included. Only CDR3 DNA remains: 57 bases, in frame from the first base. CDR1 and CDR2, per the germline V gene, are MNHEY and SVGAGI. Peripheral blood CD8+ and CD4+ T cells from healthy donors, Susac syndrome patients and multiple sclerosis patients were profiled by high-throughput TCR beta sequencing. Healthy donors were included as age- and sex-matched controls. Bulk CD8+ and CD4+ T cells were purified magnetically by negative isolation, whereas CD8+ TEMRA cells were enriched by FACS. Blood was drawn into EDTA tubes, processed within 24 hours, and PBMCs were isolated by density gradient centrifugation. PBMCs intended for TCR sequencing were frozen in liquid nitrogen and were later thawed in a 37 degrees C water bath. Purity of sorted or isolated CD4+, CD8+ and CD8+ TEMRA cells was at least 90%.

Sequencing was performed on CD4+ T cells from PBMCs. The TCR sequence derives from a human donor in good health. The chain employs TRBV6-5 and TRBJ2-6, with 7 middle bases fitting TRBD2. The DNA is as follows: TGTGCCAGCAGTTACGGACTAGGTCTCTTAGTCGCTGGGGCCAACGTCCTGACTTTC. It translates to CASSYGLGLLVAGANVLTF.